This TCR beta chain stems from a study of cytomegalovirus exposure and HLA in healthy donors. CDR1 and CDR2 from the germline V gene are SEHNR and FQNEAQ (reference sequence). The CDR3 extends over 12 amino acids. Trimming shortened V by 3 bases and J by 6 bases, and 9 bases separated the two germline ends. As regards this clone: The antigen remains undetermined.

Study-level findings and limits: Most subjects had HLA-A and HLA-B alleles reportedly predicted accurately by TCR beta sequences. A later analysis reportedly found that, within productive TCRs, an Asian-associated ancestry cluster had fewer N-insertions than the mean observed across the approximately 700 donors.

60 Vbeta and 13 Jbeta primers were used in PCR. The method was immunoSEQ multiplex PCR; TCRdb's version includes in-frame clones alone and lacks a portion of them. The data contain about 150,000 clones, 80% to 90% of them singletons. These donors, healthy bone marrow donors, were studied. The chain is built from TRBV7-9 and TRBJ2-7; D remains unclear. Material: PBMCs. The receptor was isolated from a girl aged 10 to 17 in good health and CMV-seropositive. The CDR3 DNA reads TGTGCCAGCAGCTTTTCTACGTCCGAGCAGTACTTC. This translates into CASSFSTSEQYF.